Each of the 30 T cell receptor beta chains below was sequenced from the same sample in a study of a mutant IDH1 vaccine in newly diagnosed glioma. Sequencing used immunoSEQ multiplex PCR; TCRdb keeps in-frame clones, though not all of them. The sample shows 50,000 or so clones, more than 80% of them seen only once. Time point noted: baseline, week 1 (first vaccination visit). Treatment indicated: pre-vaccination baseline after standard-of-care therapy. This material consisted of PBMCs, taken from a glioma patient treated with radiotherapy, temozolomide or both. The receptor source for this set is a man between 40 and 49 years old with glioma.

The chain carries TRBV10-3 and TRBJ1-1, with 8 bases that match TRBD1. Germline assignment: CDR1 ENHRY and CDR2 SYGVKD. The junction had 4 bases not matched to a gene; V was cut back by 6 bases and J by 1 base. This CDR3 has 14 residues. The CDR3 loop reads CAIRGQVQNTEAFF. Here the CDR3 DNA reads TGTGCCATCAGGGGACAGGTACAGAACACTGAAGCTTTCTTT.

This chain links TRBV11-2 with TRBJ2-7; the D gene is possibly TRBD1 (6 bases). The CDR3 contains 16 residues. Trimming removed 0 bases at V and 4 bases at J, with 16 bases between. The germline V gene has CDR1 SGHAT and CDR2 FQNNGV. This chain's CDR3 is CASSLEGAGIIYEQYF. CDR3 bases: TGTGCCAGCAGCTTAGAGGGGGCAGGGATCATATACGAGCAGTACTTC.

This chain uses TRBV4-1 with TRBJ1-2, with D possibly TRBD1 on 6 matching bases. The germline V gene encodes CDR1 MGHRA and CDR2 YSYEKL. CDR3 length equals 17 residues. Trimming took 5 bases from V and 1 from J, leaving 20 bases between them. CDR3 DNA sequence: TGCGCCAGCAGCATTCGACAGGTCCGACGTAATAACTATGGCTACACCTTC. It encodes CASSIRQVRRNNYGYTF.

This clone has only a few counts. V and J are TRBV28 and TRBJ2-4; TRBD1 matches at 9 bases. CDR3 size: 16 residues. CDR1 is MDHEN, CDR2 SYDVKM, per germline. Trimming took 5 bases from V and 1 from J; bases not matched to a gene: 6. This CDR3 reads CASSVPGQGAKNIQYF. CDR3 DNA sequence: TGTGCCAGCAGTGTCCCGGGACAGGGTGCCAAAAACATTCAGTACTTC.

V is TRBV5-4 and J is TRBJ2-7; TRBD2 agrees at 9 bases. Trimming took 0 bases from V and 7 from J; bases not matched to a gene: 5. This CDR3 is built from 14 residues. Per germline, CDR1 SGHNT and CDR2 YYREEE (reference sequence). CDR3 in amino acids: CASSLELAGDEQYF. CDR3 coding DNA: TGTGCCAGCAGCTTGGAATTAGCGGGGGATGAGCAGTACTTC.

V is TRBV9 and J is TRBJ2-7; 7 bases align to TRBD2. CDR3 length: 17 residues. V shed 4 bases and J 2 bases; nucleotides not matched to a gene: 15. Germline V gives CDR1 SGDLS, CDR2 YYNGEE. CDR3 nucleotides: TGTGCCAGCAGCTCCCCCTCCAGCGGGGTCAGGACCTACGAGCAGTACTTC. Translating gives CASSSPSSGVRTYEQYF.

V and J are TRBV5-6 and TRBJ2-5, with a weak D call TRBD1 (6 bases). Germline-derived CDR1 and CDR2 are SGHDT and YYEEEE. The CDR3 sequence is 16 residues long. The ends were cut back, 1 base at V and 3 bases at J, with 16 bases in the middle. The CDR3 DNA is TGTGCCAGCAGCTTGTATAGGGGGATGGAGGAAGAGACCCAGTACTTC. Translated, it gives CASSLYRGMEEETQYF.

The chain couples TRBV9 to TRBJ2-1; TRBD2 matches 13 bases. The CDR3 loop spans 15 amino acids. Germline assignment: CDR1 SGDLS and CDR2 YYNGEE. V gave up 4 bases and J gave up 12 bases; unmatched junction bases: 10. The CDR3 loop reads CASSRTSGRNQRQFF. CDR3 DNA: TGTGCCAGCAGCCGGACTAGCGGGAGAAACCAAAGGCAGTTCTTC.

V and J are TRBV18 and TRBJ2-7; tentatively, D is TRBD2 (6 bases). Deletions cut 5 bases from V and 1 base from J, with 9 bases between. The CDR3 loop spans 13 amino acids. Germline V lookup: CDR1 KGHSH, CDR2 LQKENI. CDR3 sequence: CASSSGTSYEQYF. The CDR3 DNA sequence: TGTGCCAGCTCATCCGGGACTTCCTACGAGCAGTACTTC.

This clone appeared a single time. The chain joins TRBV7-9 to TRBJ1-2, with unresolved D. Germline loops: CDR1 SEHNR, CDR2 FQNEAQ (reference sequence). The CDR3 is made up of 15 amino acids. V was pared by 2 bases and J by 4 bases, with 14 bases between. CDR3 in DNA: TGTGCCAGCAGCTTATGGGCAGCCATCATCTATGGCTACACCTTC. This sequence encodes CASSLWAAIIYGYTF.

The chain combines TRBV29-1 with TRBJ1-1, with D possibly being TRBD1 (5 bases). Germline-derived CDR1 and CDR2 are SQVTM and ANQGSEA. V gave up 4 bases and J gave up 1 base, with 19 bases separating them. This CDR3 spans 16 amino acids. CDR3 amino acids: CSVAALPLGQNTEAFF. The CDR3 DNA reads TGCAGCGTTGCCGCACTACCCCTCGGACAGAACACTGAAGCTTTCTTT.

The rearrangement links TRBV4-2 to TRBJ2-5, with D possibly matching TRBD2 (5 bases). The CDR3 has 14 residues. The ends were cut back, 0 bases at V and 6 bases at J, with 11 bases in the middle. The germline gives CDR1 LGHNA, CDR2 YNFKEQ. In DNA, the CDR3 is TGTGCCAGCAGCCAAGAGAGCCGGGGAAAGACCCAGTACTTC. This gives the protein CASSQESRGKTQYF.

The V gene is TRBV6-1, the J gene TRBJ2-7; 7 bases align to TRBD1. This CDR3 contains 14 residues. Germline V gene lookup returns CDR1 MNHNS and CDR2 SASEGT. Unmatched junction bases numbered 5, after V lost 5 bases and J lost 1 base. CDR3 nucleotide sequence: TGTGCCAGCAGTATCCGGGACAGATCCTACGAGCAGTACTTC. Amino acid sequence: CASSIRDRSYEQYF.

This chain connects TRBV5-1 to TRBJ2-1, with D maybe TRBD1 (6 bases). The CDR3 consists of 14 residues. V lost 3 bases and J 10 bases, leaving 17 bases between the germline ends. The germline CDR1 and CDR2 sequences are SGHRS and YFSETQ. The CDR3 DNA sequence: TGCGCCAGCAGCTCATTGACAGGTCCCGTCGAGCAGTTCTTC. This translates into CASSSLTGPVEQFF.

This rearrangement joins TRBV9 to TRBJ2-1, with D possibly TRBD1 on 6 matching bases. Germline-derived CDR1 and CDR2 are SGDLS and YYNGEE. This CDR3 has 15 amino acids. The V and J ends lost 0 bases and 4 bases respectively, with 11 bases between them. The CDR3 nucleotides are TGTGCCAGCAGCGTAGTTCCAGGGGTTTACAATGAGCAGTTCTTC. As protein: CASSVVPGVYNEQFF.

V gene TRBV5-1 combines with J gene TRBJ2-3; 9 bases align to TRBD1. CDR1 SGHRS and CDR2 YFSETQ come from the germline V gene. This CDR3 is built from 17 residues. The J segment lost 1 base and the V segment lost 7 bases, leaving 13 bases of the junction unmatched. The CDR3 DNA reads TGCGCCAGCGAAAGTTCGGGACAGGGTATCGGCACAGATACGCAGTATTTT. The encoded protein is CASESSGQGIGTDTQYF.

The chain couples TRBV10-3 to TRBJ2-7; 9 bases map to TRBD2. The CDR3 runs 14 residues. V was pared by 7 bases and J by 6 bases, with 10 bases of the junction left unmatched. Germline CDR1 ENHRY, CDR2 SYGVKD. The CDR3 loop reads CAIKRAGGSGEQYF. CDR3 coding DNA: TGTGCCATCAAAAGGGCGGGAGGGTCTGGCGAGCAGTACTTC.

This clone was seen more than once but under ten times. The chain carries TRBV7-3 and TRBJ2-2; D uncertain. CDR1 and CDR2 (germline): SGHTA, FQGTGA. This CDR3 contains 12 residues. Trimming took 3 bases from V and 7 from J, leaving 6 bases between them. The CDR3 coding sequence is TGTGCCAGCAGCTTCGGCGGCGGGGAGCTGTTTTTT. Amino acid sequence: CASSFGGGELFF.

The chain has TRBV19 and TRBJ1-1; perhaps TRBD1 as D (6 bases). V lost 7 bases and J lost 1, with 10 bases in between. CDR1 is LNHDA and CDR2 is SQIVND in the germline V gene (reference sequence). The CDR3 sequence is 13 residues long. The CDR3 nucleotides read TGTGCCAGTATCCCGGGACAGAACACTGAAGCTTTCTTT. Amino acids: CASIPGQNTEAFF.

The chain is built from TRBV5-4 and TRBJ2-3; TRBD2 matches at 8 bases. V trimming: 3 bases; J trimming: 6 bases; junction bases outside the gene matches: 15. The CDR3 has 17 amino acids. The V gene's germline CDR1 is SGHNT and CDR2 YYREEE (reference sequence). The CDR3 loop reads CASSSRGIAGSKDTQYF. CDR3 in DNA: TGTGCCAGCAGCTCTCGTGGGATAGCGGGATCTAAGGATACGCAGTATTTT.

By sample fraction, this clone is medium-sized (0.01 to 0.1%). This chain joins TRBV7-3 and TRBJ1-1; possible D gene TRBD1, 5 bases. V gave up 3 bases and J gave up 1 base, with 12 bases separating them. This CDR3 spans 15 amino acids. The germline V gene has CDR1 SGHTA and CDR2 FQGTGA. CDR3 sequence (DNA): TGTGCCAGCAGCTTGGCTGCAGGGTGGAACACTGAAGCTTTCTTT. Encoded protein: CASSLAAGWNTEAFF.

Here the CDR3 DNA reads TGTGCCAGCAGTTACGGGCAGGCTTCCACCGGGGAGCTGTTTTTT. This codes for CASSYGQASTGELFF. V gene TRBV6-5 combines with J gene TRBJ2-2; D is ambiguous. V shed 2 bases and J shed 4 bases, with 11 bases lying between them. The germline V gene encodes CDR1 MNHEY and CDR2 SVGAGI. The CDR3 runs 15 residues.

The CDR3 DNA is TGTGCCAGCAGCTTACCTCTGGCCAAAAACATTCAGTACTTC. This codes for CASSLPLAKNIQYF. This chain links TRBV13 with TRBJ2-4; no firm D call. The V end lost 2 bases, the J end lost 1 base, and 6 bases lay between the germline ends. CDR3 length equals 14 residues. The germline gives CDR1 PRHDT, CDR2 FYEKMQ (reference sequence).

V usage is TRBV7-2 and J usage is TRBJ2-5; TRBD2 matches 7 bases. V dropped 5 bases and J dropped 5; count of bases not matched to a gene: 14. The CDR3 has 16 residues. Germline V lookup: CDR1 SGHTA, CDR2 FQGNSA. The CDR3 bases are TGTGCCAGCAGCCTGGGGGGGAGGGCCTCTGGGGAGACCCAGTACTTC. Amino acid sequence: CASSLGGRASGETQYF.

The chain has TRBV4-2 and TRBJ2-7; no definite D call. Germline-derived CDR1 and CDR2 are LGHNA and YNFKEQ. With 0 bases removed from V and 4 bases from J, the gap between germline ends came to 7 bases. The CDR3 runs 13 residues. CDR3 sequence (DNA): TGTGCCAGCAGCCAAGATTTCGGATACGAGCAGTACTTC. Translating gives CASSQDFGYEQYF.

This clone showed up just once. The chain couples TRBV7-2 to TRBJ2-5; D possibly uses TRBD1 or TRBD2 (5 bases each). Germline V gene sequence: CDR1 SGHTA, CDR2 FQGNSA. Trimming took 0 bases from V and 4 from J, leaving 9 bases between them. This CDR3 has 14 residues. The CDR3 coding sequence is TGTGCCAGCAGCTTAGCGGGGACCTCAGAGACCCAGTACTTC. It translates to CASSLAGTSETQYF.

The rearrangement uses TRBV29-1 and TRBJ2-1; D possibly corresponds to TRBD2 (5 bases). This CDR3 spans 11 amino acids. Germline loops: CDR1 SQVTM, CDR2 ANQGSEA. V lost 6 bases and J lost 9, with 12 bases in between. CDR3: CSVGTEVEQFF. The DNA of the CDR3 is TGCAGCGTCGGAACGGAGGTTGAGCAGTTCTTC.

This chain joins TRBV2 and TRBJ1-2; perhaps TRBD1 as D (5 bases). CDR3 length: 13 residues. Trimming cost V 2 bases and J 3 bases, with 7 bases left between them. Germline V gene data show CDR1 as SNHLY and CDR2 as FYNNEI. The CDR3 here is CASSEQGHYGYTF. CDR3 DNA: TGTGCCAGCAGTGAACAGGGTCACTATGGCTACACCTTC.

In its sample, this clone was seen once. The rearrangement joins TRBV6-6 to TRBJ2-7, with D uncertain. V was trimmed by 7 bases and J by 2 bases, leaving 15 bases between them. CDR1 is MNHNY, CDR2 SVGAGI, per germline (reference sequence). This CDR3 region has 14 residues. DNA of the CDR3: TGTGCCAGCAAGACGGGTTCAACAACCTACGAGCAGTACTTC. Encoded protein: CASKTGSTTYEQYF.

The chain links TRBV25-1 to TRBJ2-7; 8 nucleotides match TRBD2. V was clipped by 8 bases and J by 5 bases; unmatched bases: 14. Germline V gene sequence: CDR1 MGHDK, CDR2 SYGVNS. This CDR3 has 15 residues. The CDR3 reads CASEDTGTSLDEQYF. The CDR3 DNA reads TGTGCCAGCGAAGATACCGGGACTAGTCTCGACGAGCAGTACTTC.